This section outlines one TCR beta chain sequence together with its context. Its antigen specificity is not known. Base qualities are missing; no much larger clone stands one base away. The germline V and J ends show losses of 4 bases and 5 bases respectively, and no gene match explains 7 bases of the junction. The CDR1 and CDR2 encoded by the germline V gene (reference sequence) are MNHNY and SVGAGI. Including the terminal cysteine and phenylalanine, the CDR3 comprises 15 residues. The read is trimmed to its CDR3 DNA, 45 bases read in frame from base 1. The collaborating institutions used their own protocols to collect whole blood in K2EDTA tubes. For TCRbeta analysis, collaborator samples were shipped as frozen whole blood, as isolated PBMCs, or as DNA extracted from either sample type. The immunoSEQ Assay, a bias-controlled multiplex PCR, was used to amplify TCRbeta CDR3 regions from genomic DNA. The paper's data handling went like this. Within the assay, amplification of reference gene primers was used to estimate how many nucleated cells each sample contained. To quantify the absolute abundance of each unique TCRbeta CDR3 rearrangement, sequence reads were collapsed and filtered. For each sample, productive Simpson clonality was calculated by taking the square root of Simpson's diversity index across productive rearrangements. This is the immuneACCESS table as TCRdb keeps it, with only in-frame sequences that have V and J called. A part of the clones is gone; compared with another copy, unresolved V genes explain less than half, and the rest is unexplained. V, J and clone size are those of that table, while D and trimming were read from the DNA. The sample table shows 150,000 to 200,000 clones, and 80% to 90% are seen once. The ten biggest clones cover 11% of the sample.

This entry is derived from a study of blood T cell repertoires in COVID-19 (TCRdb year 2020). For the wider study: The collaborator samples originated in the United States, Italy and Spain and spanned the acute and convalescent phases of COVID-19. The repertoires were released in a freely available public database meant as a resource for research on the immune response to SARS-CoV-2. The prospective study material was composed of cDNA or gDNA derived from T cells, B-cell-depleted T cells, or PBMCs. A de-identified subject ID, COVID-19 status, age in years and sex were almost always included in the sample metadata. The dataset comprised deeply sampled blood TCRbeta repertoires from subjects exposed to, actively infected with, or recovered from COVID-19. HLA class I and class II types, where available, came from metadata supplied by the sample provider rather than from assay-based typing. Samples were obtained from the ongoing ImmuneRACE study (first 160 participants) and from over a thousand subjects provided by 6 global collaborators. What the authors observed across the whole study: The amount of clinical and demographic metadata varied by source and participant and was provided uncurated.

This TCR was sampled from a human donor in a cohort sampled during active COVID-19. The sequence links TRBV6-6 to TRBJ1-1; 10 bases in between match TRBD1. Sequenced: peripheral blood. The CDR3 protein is CASSSTGGGATEAFF. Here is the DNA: TGTGCCAGCAGTTCGACAGGGGGCGGTGCGACTGAAGCTTTCTTT.